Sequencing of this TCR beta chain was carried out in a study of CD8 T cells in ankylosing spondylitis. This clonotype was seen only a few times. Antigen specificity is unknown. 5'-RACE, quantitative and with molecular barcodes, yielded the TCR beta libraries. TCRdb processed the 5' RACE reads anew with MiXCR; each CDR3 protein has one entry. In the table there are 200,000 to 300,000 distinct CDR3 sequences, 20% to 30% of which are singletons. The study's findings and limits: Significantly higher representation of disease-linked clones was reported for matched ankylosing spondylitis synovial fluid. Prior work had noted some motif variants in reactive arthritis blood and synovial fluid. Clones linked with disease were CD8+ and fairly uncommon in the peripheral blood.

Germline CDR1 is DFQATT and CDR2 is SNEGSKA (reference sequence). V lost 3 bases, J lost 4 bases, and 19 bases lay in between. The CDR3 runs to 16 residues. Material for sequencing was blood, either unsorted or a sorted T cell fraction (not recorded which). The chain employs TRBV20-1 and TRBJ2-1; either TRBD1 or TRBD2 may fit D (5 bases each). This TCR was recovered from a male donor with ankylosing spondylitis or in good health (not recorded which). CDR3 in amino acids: CSASGSGRTNYNEQFF. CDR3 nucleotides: TGCAGTGCTAGTGGATCGGGACGAACCAATTACAATGAGCAGTTCTTC.